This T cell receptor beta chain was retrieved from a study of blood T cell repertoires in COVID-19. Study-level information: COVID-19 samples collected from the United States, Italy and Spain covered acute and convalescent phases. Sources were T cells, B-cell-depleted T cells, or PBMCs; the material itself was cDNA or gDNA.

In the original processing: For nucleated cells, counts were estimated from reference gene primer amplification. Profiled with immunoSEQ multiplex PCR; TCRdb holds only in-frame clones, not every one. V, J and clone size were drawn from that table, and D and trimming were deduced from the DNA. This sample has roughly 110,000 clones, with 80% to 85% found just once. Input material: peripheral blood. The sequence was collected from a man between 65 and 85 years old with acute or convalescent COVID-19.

The CDR3 DNA sequence: TGTGCCAGCAGCTTCTCGGACAGGGACTATGGCTACACCTTC. Protein: CASSFSDRDYGYTF. The chain joins TRBV7-2 to TRBJ1-2, with 8 bases lining up with TRBD1. Germline loops: CDR1 SGHTA, CDR2 FQGNSA. The V and J ends lost 3 bases and 3 bases, in that order; junction bases with no gene match: 3. The length of the CDR3 is 14 residues.